This T cell receptor beta chain was observed in a study of T cell repertoires in cytomegalovirus infection. The study's findings and limits: Dominating the ex vivo response were HLA-C-restricted CMV-specific TCR beta clonotypes. Cumulated frequencies of public TCR beta families served to identify carriers of CMV plus the relevant HLA.

In this sample, this clonotype turned up many times. Its target is unknown. CDR1 is MNHNS, CDR2 SASEGT, per germline. The CDR3 totals 12 residues. The ends were cut back, 6 bases at V and 3 bases at J, with 6 bases in the middle. TCRdb itself ran the reads through MiXCR, one entry per CDR3 protein. The table has 300,000 to 450,000 distinct CDR3 sequences, over 15% seen once; the top ten hold approximately 8%. Sequencing used PBMCs. The sequence derives from a human donor in good health (CMV status not recorded). Some clones in this sample may be carry-over from other donors' samples. The chain uses TRBV6-1 and TRBJ1-5; D not resolved. CDR3 DNA: TGTGCCAGCAGCAACCCCAATCAGCCCCAGCATTTT. Amino acid sequence: CASSNPNQPQHF.